This T cell receptor beta chain was profiled in a study of T cell repertoires in cytomegalovirus infection. About the research overall: Both CMV infection and a matching HLA type were indicated by public TCR beta signatures.

This clonotype was seen a few times. Its cognate antigen is unknown. TCRdb reanalysed the reads using MiXCR and keeps one entry per CDR3 protein. Of around 740,000 distinct CDR3 sequences in the sample, less than 40% were seen once. Study conclusions and caveats: Using cumulative public TCR beta family frequency, the authors identified those who carried CMV together with the relevant HLA.

The CDR3 sequence is 14 residues long. The germline gives CDR1 SGHTA, CDR2 FQGNSA. Trimming cost V 6 bases and J 9 bases; bases outside gene matches: 9. The chain links TRBV7-2 to TRBJ2-1; 9 positions agree with TRBD2. The source material was PBMCs. The TCR originated in a human donor in good health (CMV status not recorded). Some clones in this sample may be carry-over from other donors' samples. CDR3 protein: CASSLAGSYSEQFF. CDR3 sequence (DNA): TGTGCCAGCAGTCTAGCGGGGTCCTATAGTGAGCAGTTCTTC. Full variable domain (missing parts from reference TRBV7-2 and TRBJ2-1): GAGVSQSPSNKVTEKGKDVELRCDPISGHTALYWYRQSLGQGLEFLIYFQGNSAPDKSGLPSDRFSAERTGGSVSTLTIQRTQQEDSAVYLCASSLAGSYSEQFFGPGTRLTVL.